The 27 T cell receptor beta chains presented below share a single source sample, sequenced in a study of radiotherapy plus CTLA-4 blockade in lung cancer. Produced via immunoSEQ multiplex PCR; TCRdb's table is partial and in-frame only. The sample consists of roughly 70,000 clones, roughly 84% of them appearing once. Sequenced here: peripheral blood, sampled from a patient treated with radiotherapy plus ipilimumab. The receptors come from a human donor with non-small cell lung cancer that progressed on radiotherapy plus ipilimumab.

The rearrangement uses TRBV11-2 and TRBJ2-7, with 7 bases fitting TRBD2. The CDR3 totals 16 residues. The V gene's germline CDR1 is SGHAT and CDR2 FQNNGV. V dropped 5 bases and J dropped 1; count of bases not matched to a gene: 11. CDR3 sequence (DNA): TGTGCCAGCAGCCCCTTTAGCGGGTCCTCTTCCTACGAGCAGTACTTC. Residues: CASSPFSGSSSYEQYF.

The chain uses TRBV5-1 and TRBJ2-5, with D unresolved. Germline V gene lookup returns CDR1 SGHRS and CDR2 YFSETQ. The germline V and J ends were trimmed by 4 bases and 4 bases, with 17 bases remaining between them. The length of the CDR3 is 15 residues. As DNA, the CDR3 is TGCGCCAGCAGCCCCGGGTCCTCGTCGGGAGAGACCCAGTACTTC. Protein product: CASSPGSSSGETQYF.

In its sample, this clone was seen once. The gene calls are TRBV18 and TRBJ2-2; 9 bases match TRBD2. CDR1 is KGHSH, CDR2 LQKENI, per germline. The CDR3 has 16 residues. The V segment lost 1 base and the J segment 2 bases; nucleotides outside the gene matches: 2. The CDR3 loop is CASSPRRGGNTGELFF. In nucleotides, the CDR3 is TGTGCCAGCTCACCACGGCGGGGGGGAAACACCGGGGAGCTGTTTTTT.

The genes are TRBV6-6 and TRBJ2-1; D might be TRBD1 (6 bases). The CDR3 has 13 residues. The V end was cut by 6 bases, the J end by 6 bases, with 12 bases between. In germline, CDR1 is MNHNY, CDR2 SVGAGI (reference sequence). The CDR3 loop is CASSHPRGNEQFF. For the CDR3, the DNA is TGTGCCAGCAGCCATCCCAGGGGCAATGAGCAGTTCTTC.

In its sample, this clone was seen a few times. The chain has TRBV9 and TRBJ1-2, with unresolved D. V dropped 6 bases and J dropped 8 bases, with 20 bases sitting between them. The germline V gene encodes CDR1 SGDLS and CDR2 YYNGEE. This CDR3 is built from 14 residues. CDR3 loop: CASTSGVPLGGYTF. Written as DNA, the CDR3 is TGTGCCAGCACCTCTGGGGTCCCCCTCGGGGGCTACACCTTC.

V usage is TRBV10-3 and J usage is TRBJ1-5; D is unresolved. This CDR3 region has 15 residues. CDR1 is ENHRY and CDR2 is SYGVKD in the germline V gene. Trimming left V 0 bases short and J 5 bases short, with 11 bases between. The CDR3 region has the DNA TGTGCCATCAGTGAGTCGAGTTTGAAGGATCAGCCCCAGCATTTT. Its protein product is CAISESSLKDQPQHF.

This clone was detected a few times. J is TRBJ2-1 and V is TRBV28, with 7 bases that match TRBD2. Germline CDR1 and CDR2: MDHEN and SYDVKM. The CDR3 runs to 13 residues. V shed 3 bases and J 13 bases; nucleotides not matched to a gene: 9. The CDR3 loop is CASSFAGGSRQFF. In DNA form, the CDR3 reads TGTGCCAGCAGTTTCGCGGGCGGGAGTCGCCAGTTCTTC.

This clone was detected once. The chain combines TRBV5-6 with TRBJ1-2, with no clear D. With 2 bases removed from V and 0 bases from J, the gap between germline ends came to 5 bases. This CDR3 comprises 13 residues. Germline V gives CDR1 SGHDT, CDR2 YYEEEE. The CDR3, as DNA: TGTGCCAGCAGCTTTCAGGCTAACTATGGCTACACCTTC. It translates to CASSFQANYGYTF.

This chain links TRBV10-3 with TRBJ2-7; D gene unclear. The V and J ends lost 0 bases and 2 bases respectively, with 11 bases between them. The CDR3 runs to 15 residues. Germline V CDR1 and CDR2: ENHRY, SYGVKD. CDR3 protein: CAISESPTNPYEQYF. DNA for the CDR3: TGTGCCATCAGTGAGTCGCCGACAAATCCCTACGAGCAGTACTTC.

In the case of this clone: Other DNA sequences in the same sample also yield this CDR3. The chain employs TRBV7-3 and TRBJ2-5; the D gene could be TRBD1 or TRBD2 (5 bases each). The germline V gene has CDR1 SGHTA and CDR2 FQGTGA. The V and J ends lost 1 base and 5 bases respectively, with 14 bases between them. The length of the CDR3 is 15 residues. The CDR3 reads CASSLIGGWGETQYF. The CDR3 DNA is TGTGCCAGCAGCTTAATTGGCGGTTGGGGGGAGACCCAGTACTTC.

This chain uses TRBV6-1 with TRBJ2-3, with D hard to call. Germline CDR1 and CDR2: MNHNS and SASEGT. The CDR3 sequence is 11 residues long. The V end lost 3 bases, the J end lost 6 bases, and 4 bases lay between the germline ends. The CDR3 coding sequence is TGTGCCAGCAGTGATCTGGATACGCAGTATTTT. Amino acids: CASSDLDTQYF.

This chain connects TRBV10-2 to TRBJ1-5; 7 bases align to TRBD1. The CDR3 sequence is 17 residues long. V lost 3 bases to trimming and J lost 4 bases; unmatched junction nucleotides: 12. In germline, CDR1 is WSHSY, CDR2 SAAADI. The CDR3 loop reads CASSEGRVAGGNQPQHF. The CDR3 region has the DNA TGCGCCAGCAGTGAAGGGCGCGTGGCAGGGGGTAATCAGCCCCAGCATTTT.

The rearrangement joins TRBV28 to TRBJ2-7, with 15 bases identical to TRBD2. CDR3 length: 17 residues. V was pared by 6 bases and J by 4 bases, with 10 bases of the junction left unmatched. Germline assignment: CDR1 MDHEN and CDR2 SYDVKM. CDR3 nucleotides: TGTGCCAGCAGAGAAACCGGGACTAGCGGGAGGAGGTACGAGCAGTACGTC. This translates into CASRETGTSGRRYEQYV.

This chain uses TRBV6-4 with TRBJ1-1, with D unclear. V lost 3 bases and J lost 0, with 5 bases in between. CDR1 and CDR2 from the germline V gene are MRHNA and SNTAGT. The CDR3 runs to 13 residues. The CDR3, as DNA: TGTGCCAGCAGTGAGGAGATGAACACTGAAGCTTTCTTT. Residues: CASSEEMNTEAFF.

The chain employs TRBV6-5 and TRBJ1-2; D remains unclear. This CDR3 has 13 amino acids. With 4 bases removed from V and 7 bases from J, the gap between germline ends came to 13 bases. CDR1 and CDR2 from the germline V gene are MNHEY and SVGAGI. CDR3 protein: CASSSTSGLGYTF. The CDR3 DNA reads TGTGCCAGCAGTTCTACCAGTGGGCTTGGCTACACCTTC.

CDR3 residues: CASSLVGGVEQYF. The CDR3 nucleotides read TGCGCCAGCAGCTTGGTTGGGGGGGTAGAGCAGTACTTC. The V gene is TRBV5-1, the J gene TRBJ2-5; 7 bases fit TRBD2. V gave up 0 bases and J gave up 11 bases; unmatched junction bases: 7. The germline CDR1 and CDR2 sequences are SGHRS and YFSETQ. This CDR3 is 13 amino acids long. The full variable domain, its missing parts supplied by reference TRBV5-1 and TRBJ2-5, is KAGVTQTPRYLIKTRGQQVTLSCSPISGHRSVSWYQQTPGQGLQFLFEYFSETQRNKGNFPGRFSGRQFSNSRSEMNVSTLELGDSALYLCASSLVGGVEQYFGPGTRLLVL.

This rearrangement joins TRBV2 to TRBJ1-2; the D is unclear. This CDR3 region has 12 residues. In germline, CDR1 is SNHLY, CDR2 FYNNEI. Between the trimmed V and J ends, which lost 3 bases and 3 bases, there was a span of 5 bases. The CDR3: CASSDRDYGYTF. CDR3 DNA: TGTGCCAGCAGTGACAGAGACTATGGCTACACCTTC.

The rearrangement links TRBV7-9 to TRBJ2-1, with 9 bases that match TRBD1. Germline V gives CDR1 SEHNR, CDR2 FQNEAQ (reference sequence). Trimming took 5 bases from V and 0 from J; bases not matched to a gene: 8. This CDR3 is 17 amino acids long. The CDR3: CASSHMGQGHSYNEQFF. The CDR3 DNA reads as TGTGCCAGCAGCCATATGGGACAGGGCCACTCCTACAATGAGCAGTTCTTC.

V is TRBV28 and J is TRBJ2-1; D uncertain. Germline values: CDR1 MDHEN, CDR2 SYDVKM. The CDR3 spans 12 residues. Trimming removed 3 bases from V and 7 bases from J, with 7 bases in between. The DNA for the CDR3 is TGTGCCAGCAGTTTGGTAAGGAATGAGCAGTTCTTC. Translated: CASSLVRNEQFF.

This clone was observed a handful of times. The genes are TRBV7-2 and TRBJ2-1; no reliable D call. V lost 1 base and J 4 bases, leaving 14 bases between the germline ends. The CDR3 length is 16 residues. Germline V lookup: CDR1 SGHTA, CDR2 FQGNSA. The CDR3 loop reads CASSLEALQTYNEQFF. The CDR3, as DNA: TGTGCCAGCAGCTTAGAGGCCCTTCAGACTTACAATGAGCAGTTCTTC.

The J gene is TRBJ2-2, the V gene TRBV2, with 9 bases that match TRBD1. J was trimmed by 5 bases and V by 4 bases; bases with no gene match: 14. Germline assignment: CDR1 SNHLY and CDR2 FYNNEI. This CDR3 has 18 amino acids. CDR3 in amino acids: CASSGHRGRDRRTGELFF. The CDR3 region has the DNA TGTGCCAGCAGTGGTCACAGGGGGCGTGATCGAAGGACCGGGGAGCTGTTTTTT.

The V and J genes are TRBV7-9 and TRBJ1-1, with no clear D. The CDR3 is 14 amino acids. V was trimmed by 5 bases and J by 0 bases, leaving 10 bases between them. The germline V gene encodes CDR1 SEHNR and CDR2 FQNEAQ (reference sequence). CDR3 loop: CASSLGNMNTEAFF. CDR3 coding DNA: TGTGCCAGCAGCCTAGGGAATATGAACACTGAAGCTTTCTTT.

This sequence joins TRBV29-1 and TRBJ2-1; the D gene could be TRBD1 or TRBD2 (7 bases each). Per the germline V gene, CDR1 is SQVTM and CDR2 is ANQGSEA. The ends were cut back, 6 bases at V and 0 bases at J, with 15 bases in the middle. The CDR3 sequence is 15 residues long. CDR3: CSVGGTESSYNEQFF. CDR3 sequence (DNA): TGCAGCGTGGGGGGGACAGAAAGCTCCTACAATGAGCAGTTCTTC.

The chain combines TRBV12-5 with TRBJ2-7; TRBD1 agrees at 8 bases. Germline values: CDR1 LGHNT, CDR2 FRNRAP. The CDR3 extends over 14 amino acids. V was clipped by 6 bases and J by 0 bases; unmatched bases: 4. This CDR3 reads CASGPGGGSYEQYF. CDR3 DNA: TGTGCTAGTGGCCCAGGGGGCGGCTCCTACGAGCAGTACTTC.

The chain joins TRBV28 to TRBJ2-7; tentative D call: TRBD1 (5 bases). V was cut by 1 base and J by 0 bases, with 16 bases left in between. There are 17 residues in the CDR3. Germline CDR1 reads MDHEN; CDR2 reads SYDVKM. The CDR3 nucleotides read TGTGCCAGCAGTTTATCAGGGATGGACACCTTCTCCTACGAGCAGTACTTC. Translation gives CASSLSGMDTFSYEQYF.

The CDR3 region is CASSPGVWGDEQYV. CDR3 in DNA: TGTGCCAGCTCACCAGGGGTATGGGGAGACGAGCAGTACGTC. The chain uses TRBV18 and TRBJ2-7; a possible D gene is TRBD2 (5 bases). Deletions cut 2 bases from V and 5 bases from J, with 13 bases between. The CDR3 extends over 14 amino acids. The V gene's germline CDR1 is KGHSH and CDR2 LQKENI.

This chain joins TRBV28 and TRBJ1-5; D might be TRBD1 (5 bases). This CDR3 has 14 residues. From germline, CDR1 is MDHEN and CDR2 SYDVKM. V was trimmed by 3 bases and J by 9 bases, leaving 15 bases between them. The CDR3 here is CASSFGGSKRPQHF. CDR3 DNA: TGTGCCAGCAGTTTTGGGGGGAGTAAACGGCCCCAGCATTTT.